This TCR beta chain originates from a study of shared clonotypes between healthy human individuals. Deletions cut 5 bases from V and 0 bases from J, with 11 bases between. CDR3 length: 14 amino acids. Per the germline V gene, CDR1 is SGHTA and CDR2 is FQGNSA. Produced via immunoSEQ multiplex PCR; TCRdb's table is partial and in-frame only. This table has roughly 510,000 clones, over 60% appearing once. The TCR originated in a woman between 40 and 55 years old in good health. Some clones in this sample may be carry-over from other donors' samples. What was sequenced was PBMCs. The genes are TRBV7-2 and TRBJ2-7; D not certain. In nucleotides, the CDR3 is TGTGCCAGCAGCAAAGGTTCTATCTCCTACGAGCAGTACTTC. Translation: CASSKGSISYEQYF.